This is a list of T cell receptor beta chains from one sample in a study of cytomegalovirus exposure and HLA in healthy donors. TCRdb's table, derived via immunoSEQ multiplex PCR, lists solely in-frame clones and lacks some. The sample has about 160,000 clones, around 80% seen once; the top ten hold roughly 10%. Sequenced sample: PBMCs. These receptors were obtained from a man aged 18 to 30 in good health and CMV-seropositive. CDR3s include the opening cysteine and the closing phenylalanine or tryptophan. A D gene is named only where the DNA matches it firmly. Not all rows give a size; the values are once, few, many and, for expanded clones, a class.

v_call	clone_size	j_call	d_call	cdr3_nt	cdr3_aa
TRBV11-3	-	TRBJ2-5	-	TGTGCCAGCAGCTTAGAGTTGCCTAGACAAGAGACCCAGTACTTC	CASSLELPRQETQYF
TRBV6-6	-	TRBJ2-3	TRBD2	TGTGCCAGCCAGACTAGCGGGAACACAGATACGCAGTATTTT	CASQTSGNTDTQYF
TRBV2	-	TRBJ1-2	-	TGTGCCAGCAGTGACGGGGGGTACTTCTATGGCTACACCTTC	CASSDGGYFYGYTF
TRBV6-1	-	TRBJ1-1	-	TGTGCCAGCAGCCCGGTTACGAACACTGAAGCTTTCTTT	CASSPVTNTEAFF
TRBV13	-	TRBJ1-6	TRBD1	TGTGCCAGCAGCGCAGGCACCGGGACAGGGAATTCACCCCTCCACTTT	CASSAGTGTGNSPLHF
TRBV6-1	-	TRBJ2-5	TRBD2	TGTGCCCTCAGTGGGACTAGCGGGATTCGAGAGACCCAGTACTTC	CALSGTSGIRETQYF
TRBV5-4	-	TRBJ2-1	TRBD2	TGTGCCACCCTCCCCCCGGGACTAGCGGGCAATGAGCAGTTCTTC	CATLPPGLAGNEQFF
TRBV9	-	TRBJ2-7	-	TGTGCCAGCAGCGCCCGGGACACGATCTCCTACGAGCAGTACTTC	CASSARDTISYEQYF
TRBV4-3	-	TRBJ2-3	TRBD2	TGCGCCAGCAGCCAAGTTCTCGCTGGGGGGAGGGCAGATACGCAGTATTTT	CASSQVLAGGRADTQYF
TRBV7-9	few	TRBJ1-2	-	TGTGCCAGCAGCTTAGCGAATGGGGGCAATGGCTACACCTTC	CASSLANGGNGYTF
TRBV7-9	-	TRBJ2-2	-	TGTGCCAGCAGCTTAGATCTCGGTCAAATGAACACCGGGGAGCTGTTTTTT	CASSLDLGQMNTGELFF
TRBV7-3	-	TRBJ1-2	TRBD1	TGTGCCAGCAGCCAGACAGGGGGCAGCTATGGCTACACCTTC	CASSQTGGSYGYTF
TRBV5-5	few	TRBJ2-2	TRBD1	TGTGCCAGCAGCTTGAGGGACAGGCCAACCGGGGAGCTGTTTTTT	CASSLRDRPTGELFF
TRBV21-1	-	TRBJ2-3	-	TGTGCCAGCAGCAAGGAGGGGTGCACAGATACGCAGTATTTT	CASSKEGCTDTQYF
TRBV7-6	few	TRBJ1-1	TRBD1	TGTGCCAGCAGCTTAACCAACAACAGGGGTAGAACTGAAGCTTTCTTT	CASSLTNNRGRTEAFF
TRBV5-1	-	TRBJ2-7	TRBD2	TGCGCCAGCAGCTGGACTAGCGGGAGGAATACCTACGAGCAGTACTTC	CASSWTSGRNTYEQYF
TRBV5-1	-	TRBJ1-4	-	TGCGCCAGCAGCTTGATGCCGACCTCCGGGGAAAAACTGTTTTTT	CASSLMPTSGEKLFF
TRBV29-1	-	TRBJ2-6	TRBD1	TGCAGCGTTGGGGCAGGGGGCGCGGCTGGGGCCAACGGCCTGACTTTC	CSVGAGGAAGANGLTF
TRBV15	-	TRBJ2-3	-	TGTGCCACCAGCAGAGAGAGGGGGGGAGATACGCAGTATTTT	CATSRERGGDTQYF
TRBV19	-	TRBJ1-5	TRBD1	TGTGCCACCGACGAAGCGACAGGGACAAGGCAGCCCCAGCATTTT	CATDEATGTRQPQHF
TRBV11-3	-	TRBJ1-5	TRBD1	TGTGCCAGCAGCTTTAAACAGGGGACTGAGAATCAGCCCCAGCATTTT	CASSFKQGTENQPQHF
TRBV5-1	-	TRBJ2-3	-	TGCGCCAGCAGCTTGGCTCCGGGCGGGATAAGCACAGATACGCAGTATTTT	CASSLAPGGISTDTQYF
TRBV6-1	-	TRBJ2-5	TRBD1	TGTGCCAGCTCCGGCCAGGGGGCTCCTCAAGAGACCCAGTACTTC	CASSGQGAPQETQYF
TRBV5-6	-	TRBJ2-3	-	TGTGCCAGCGGGCGGCGGGTAATTCGCACAGATACGCAGTATTTT	CASGRRVIRTDTQYF
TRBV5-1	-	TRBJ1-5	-	TGCGCCAGCAGCTTGGATATCTCGGGGGGTGTTAATCAGCCCCAGCATTTT	CASSLDISGGVNQPQHF
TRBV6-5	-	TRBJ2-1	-	TGTGCCAGCAGTTACTCGGTTGGGGGCGTACATGTTGAGCAGTTCTTC	CASSYSVGGVHVEQFF
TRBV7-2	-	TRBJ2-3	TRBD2	TGTGCCAGCAGCCCTAGCGGGGGCAGGGGAGATACGCAGTATTTT	CASSPSGGRGDTQYF
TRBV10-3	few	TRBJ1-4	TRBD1	TGTGCCATCAGTGGGGACAGGGGCGAAAAACTGTTTTTT	CAISGDRGEKLFF
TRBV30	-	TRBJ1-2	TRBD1	TGTGCCTGGAGTGACGCAGGGGGAAGGGGCTACACCTTC	CAWSDAGGRGYTF
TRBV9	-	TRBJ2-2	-	TGTGCCAGCAGCGTAGTGGCTTCGAACACCGGGGAGCTGTTTTTT	CASSVVASNTGELFF
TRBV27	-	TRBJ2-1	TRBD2	TGTGCCAGCGCATTCGGGGGCCGTGGGGGACTAGCGAACTACAATGAGCAGTTCTTC	CASAFGGRGGLANYNEQFF